This T cell receptor beta chain came from a study of cytomegalovirus exposure and HLA in healthy donors. For this clone: Its target is unknown.

CDR1 is SGHTA, CDR2 FQGTGA, per germline. Deletions cut 5 bases from V and 2 bases from J, with 8 bases between. The CDR3 spans 13 residues. PCR primers comprised 60 Vbeta and 13 Jbeta primers. Assay used: immunoSEQ multiplex PCR; TCRdb lists only in-frame clones, some missing. The data hold around 200,000 clones, with 70% to 85% observed a single time. Points from the study as a whole: The study recorded around 160 TCR beta chains that were cytomegalovirus-associated.

The sequenced sample was PBMCs. This sequence originates from a man in his fifties or sixties in good health and CMV-seronegative. The chain is built from TRBV7-3 and TRBJ2-3; D is uncertain. The CDR3 DNA is TGTGCCAGCAGCGCGGCGTACACAGATACGCAGTATTTT. It specifies CASSAAYTDTQYF. Using reference TRBV7-3 and TRBJ2-3 for the parts outside the CDR3, the full variable domain is GAGVSQTPSNKVTEKGKYVELRCDPISGHTALYWYRQSLGQGPEFLIYFQGTGAADDSGLPNDRFFAVRPEGSVSTLKIQRTERGDSAVYLCASSAAYTDTQYFGPGTRLTVL.